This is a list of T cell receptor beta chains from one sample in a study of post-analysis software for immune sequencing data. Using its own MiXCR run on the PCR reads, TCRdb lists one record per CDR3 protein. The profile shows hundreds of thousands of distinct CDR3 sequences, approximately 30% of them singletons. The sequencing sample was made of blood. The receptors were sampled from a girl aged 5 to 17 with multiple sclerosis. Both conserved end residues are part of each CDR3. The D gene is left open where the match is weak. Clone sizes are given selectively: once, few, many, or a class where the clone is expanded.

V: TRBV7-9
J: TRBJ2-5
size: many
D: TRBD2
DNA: TGTGCCAGCAGCCAGACTAGCCGGGAGACCCAGTACTTC
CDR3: CASSQTSRETQYF

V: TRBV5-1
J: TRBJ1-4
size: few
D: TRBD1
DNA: TGCGCCAGCAGCTTGGGGGACAGACCAAATGAAAAACTGTTTTTT
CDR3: CASSLGDRPNEKLFF

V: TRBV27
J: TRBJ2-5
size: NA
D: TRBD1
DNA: TGTGCCAGCAGTTTGATATATGGGACAGGGAAACAAGAGACCCAGTACTTC
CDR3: CASSLIYGTGKQETQYF

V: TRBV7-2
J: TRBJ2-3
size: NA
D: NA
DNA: TGTGCCAGCAAAGAACTTGGCACAGATACGCAGTATTTT
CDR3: CASKELGTDTQYF

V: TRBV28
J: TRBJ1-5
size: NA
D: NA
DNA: TGTGCCAGCGGCGCTCTAGGGCGAGATAGCAATCAGCCCCAGCATTTT
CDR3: CASGALGRDSNQPQHF

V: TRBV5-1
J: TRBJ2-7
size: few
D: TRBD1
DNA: TGCGCCAGCAAACCCGAGACAGGGCGAGTCTACGAGCAGTACTTC
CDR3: CASKPETGRVYEQYF

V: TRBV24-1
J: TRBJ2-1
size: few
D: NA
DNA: TGTGCCACCAGTCCGGACTCAAGCAATGAGCAGTTCTTC
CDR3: CATSPDSSNEQFF

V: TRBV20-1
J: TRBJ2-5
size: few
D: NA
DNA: TGCAGTGCGACCGGCGTGGGGGAGACCCAGTACTTC
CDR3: CSATGVGETQYF

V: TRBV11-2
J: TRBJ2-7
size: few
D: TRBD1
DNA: TGTGCCAGCAGCCCGGACAGGGGGCTTTCCTACGAGCAGTACTTC
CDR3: CASSPDRGLSYEQYF

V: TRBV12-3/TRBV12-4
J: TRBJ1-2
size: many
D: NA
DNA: TGTGCCAGCAGTTTGGGCAGGGGCTATGGCTACACCTTC
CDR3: CASSLGRGYGYTF

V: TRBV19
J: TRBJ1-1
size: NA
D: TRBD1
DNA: TGTGCCAGTAGTGGACAGGGACGTGGTGAAACTTTCTTT
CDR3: CASSGQGRGETFF

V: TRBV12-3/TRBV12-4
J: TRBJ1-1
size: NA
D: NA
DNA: TGTGCCAGCAGGGCCGTGGGGTATGACACTGAAGCTTTCTTT
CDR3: CASRAVGYDTEAFF

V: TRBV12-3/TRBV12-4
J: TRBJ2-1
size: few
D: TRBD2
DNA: TGTGCCAGCAGGGGGGGGGGAGTTACCTACAATGAGCAGTTCTTC
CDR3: CASRGGGVTYNEQFF

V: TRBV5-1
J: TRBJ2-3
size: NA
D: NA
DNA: TGCGCCAGCAGCTTGCGCGGCGGGGCTAGCACAGATACGCAGTATTTT
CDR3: CASSLRGGASTDTQYF

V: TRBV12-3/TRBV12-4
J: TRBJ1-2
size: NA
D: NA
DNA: TGTGCCAGCAGTACCCCCGGAGGGGCTACGAATGGCTACACCTTC
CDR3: CASSTPGGATNGYTF

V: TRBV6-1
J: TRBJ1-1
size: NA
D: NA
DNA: TGTGCCAGTACCCCGAGGGGTACAGCTCAAGGCAGCCAGAACACTGAAGCTTTCTTT
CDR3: CASTPRGTAQGSQNTEAFF

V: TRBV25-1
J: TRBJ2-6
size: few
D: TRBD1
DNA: TGTGCCAGCAGAGGACAGGGGGTATTTGGGGCCAACGTCCTGACTTTC
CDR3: CASRGQGVFGANVLTF

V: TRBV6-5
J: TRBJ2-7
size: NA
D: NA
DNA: TGTGCCAGCCAAGACTGGAGCTCCTACGAGCAGTACTTC
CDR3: CASQDWSSYEQYF

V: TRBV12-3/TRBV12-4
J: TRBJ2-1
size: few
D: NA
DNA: TGTGCCAGCAGCCCGGGACTGGAGTACAATGAGCAGTTCTTC
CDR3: CASSPGLEYNEQFF

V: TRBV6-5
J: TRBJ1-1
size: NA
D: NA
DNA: TGTGCCAGCGGACCCAAGATCGGGGACACTGAAGCTTTCTTT
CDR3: CASGPKIGDTEAFF

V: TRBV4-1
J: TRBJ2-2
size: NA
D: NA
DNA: TGCGCCAGCAGCCAAGCCTGGCAGGGTGGAACCGGGGAGCTGTTTTTT
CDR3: CASSQAWQGGTGELFF

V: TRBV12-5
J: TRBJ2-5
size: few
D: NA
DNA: TGTGCTAGTGCCCCGGGGAATCGGGTAGAGACCCAGTACTTC
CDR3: CASAPGNRVETQYF

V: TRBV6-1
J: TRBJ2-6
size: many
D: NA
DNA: TGTGCCAGCGGCTCTGGGGCCAACGTCCTGACTTTC
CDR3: CASGSGANVLTF

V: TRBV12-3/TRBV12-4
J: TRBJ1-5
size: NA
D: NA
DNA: TGTGCCAGCCTAAGAAGGGGGTTGAGCAATCAGCCCCAGCATTTT
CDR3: CASLRRGLSNQPQHF

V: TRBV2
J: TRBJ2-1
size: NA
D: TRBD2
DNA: TGTGCCAGCAGGGGGACTAGCGGGGCCTCCTACAATGAGCAGTTCTTC
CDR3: CASRGTSGASYNEQFF

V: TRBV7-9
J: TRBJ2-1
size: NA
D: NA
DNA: TGTGCCAGCACCGGAAGAGGGCCGGGGGAGCAGTTCTTC
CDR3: CASTGRGPGEQFF

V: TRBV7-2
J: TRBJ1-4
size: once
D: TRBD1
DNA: TGTGCCAGCAGCTCACAGGGGGGGGATGAAAAACTGTTTTTT
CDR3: CASSSQGGDEKLFF

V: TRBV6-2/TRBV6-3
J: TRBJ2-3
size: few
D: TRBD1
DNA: TGTGCCAGCAGTTATCTCCGGGACAGGGAAATTACGAATACGCAGTATTTT
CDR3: CASSYLRDREITNTQYF

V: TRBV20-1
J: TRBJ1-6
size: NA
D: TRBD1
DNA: TGCAGTGCTAGAGCCGGAGGGGGCACTAATTCACCCCTCCACTTT
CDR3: CSARAGGGTNSPLHF

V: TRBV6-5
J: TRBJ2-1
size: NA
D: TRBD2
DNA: TGTGCCAGCAGTTACACAGCGGGGGGGCCGACCAATGAGCAGTTCTTC
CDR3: CASSYTAGGPTNEQFF

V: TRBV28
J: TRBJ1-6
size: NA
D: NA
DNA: TGTGCCAGCGGCATTGACAGGACGACCCACTTT
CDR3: CASGIDRTTHF

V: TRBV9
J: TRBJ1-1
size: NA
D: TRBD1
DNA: TGTGCCAGCAGCAACCAGGGGGGCACTGAAGCTTTCTTT
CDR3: CASSNQGGTEAFF

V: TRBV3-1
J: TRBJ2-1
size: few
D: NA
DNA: TGTGCCAGCAGCCAAGATTTGTCCAGGGCCCTTAATGAGCAGTTCTTC
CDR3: CASSQDLSRALNEQFF

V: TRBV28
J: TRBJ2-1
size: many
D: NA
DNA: TGTGCCAGCAGTGCCGGGGACACCATCCCTTACAATGAGCAGTTCTTC
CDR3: CASSAGDTIPYNEQFF

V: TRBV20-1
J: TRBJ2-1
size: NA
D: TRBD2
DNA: TGCAGTGCTAGAGAGGGCCTAGCGGGAGCGTACAATGAGCAGTTCTTC
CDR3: CSAREGLAGAYNEQFF

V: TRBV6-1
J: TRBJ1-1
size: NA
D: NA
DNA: TGTGCCAGCAGTGAAAGGTGGGGGGGTACTGAAGCTTTCTTT
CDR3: CASSERWGGTEAFF

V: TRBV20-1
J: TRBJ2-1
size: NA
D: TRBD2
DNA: TGCAGTGCTAGAGGGAACATCCTAGCGGGAGGGCCCGGTGAGCAGTTCTTC
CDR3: CSARGNILAGGPGEQFF

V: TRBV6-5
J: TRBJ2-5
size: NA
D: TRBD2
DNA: TGTGCCAGCAGTTACGCAACTAGCGGCACGGGTGAGCAGTACTTC
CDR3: CASSYATSGTGEQYF

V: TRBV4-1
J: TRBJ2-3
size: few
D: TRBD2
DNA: TGCGCCAGCAGCGACGACGGGACTACCGCTAGCACAGATACGCAGTATTTT
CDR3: CASSDDGTTASTDTQYF

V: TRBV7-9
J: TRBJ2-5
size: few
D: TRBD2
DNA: TGTGCCAGCAGCGCAAGCGGGGGTCGGGAGACCCAGTACTTC
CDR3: CASSASGGRETQYF